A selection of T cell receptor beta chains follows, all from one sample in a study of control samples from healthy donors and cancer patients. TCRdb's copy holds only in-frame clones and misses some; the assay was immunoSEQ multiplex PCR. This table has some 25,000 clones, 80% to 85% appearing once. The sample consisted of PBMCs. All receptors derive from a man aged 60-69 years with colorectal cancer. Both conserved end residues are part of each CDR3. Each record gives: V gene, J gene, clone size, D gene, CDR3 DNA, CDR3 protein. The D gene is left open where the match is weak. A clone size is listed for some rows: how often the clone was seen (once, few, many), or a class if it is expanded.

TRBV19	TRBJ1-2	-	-	TGTGCCAGTAGTATGGACGGATTCTATGGCTACACCTTC	CASSMDGFYGYTF
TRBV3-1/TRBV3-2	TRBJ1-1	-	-	TGTGCCAGCAGCCAAGAAACAGAGAACACTGAAGCTTTCTTT	CASSQETENTEAFF
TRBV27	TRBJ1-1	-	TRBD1	TGTGCCAGCAGTCCTCAGGGGGCGCCGGACACTGAAGCTTTCTTT	CASSPQGAPDTEAFF
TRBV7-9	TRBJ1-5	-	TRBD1	TGTGCCAGCAGCTCGGAGTGGATCGAGGGGGCCAATCAGCCCCAGCATTTT	CASSSEWIEGANQPQHF
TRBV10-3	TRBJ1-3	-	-	TGTGCCATCAGGGACAGCTCTGGAAACACCATATATTTT	CAIRDSSGNTIYF
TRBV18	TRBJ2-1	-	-	TGTGCCAGCTCACCACTCGTGAGCTCCTACAATGAGCAGTTCTTC	CASSPLVSSYNEQFF
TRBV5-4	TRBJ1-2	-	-	TGTGCCAGCAGCTTGGCCAACCTGGTTTCGGGCTACACCTTC	CASSLANLVSGYTF
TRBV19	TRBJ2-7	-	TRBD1	TGTGCCAGTAGTATCTCCAATTCCGGGACAGGGTCCGAGCAGTACTTC	CASSISNSGTGSEQYF
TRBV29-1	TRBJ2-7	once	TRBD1	TGCAGCGTCAACAGGGGCTACGAGCAGTACTTC	CSVNRGYEQYF
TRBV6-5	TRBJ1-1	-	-	TGTGCCAGCAGTAACAGGGTCGGGGCTTTCTTT	CASSNRVGAFF
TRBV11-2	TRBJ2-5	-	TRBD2	TGTGCCAGCAGCTCGACTAGCGTGGGAGAGACCCAGTACTTC	CASSSTSVGETQYF
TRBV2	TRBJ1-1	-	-	TGTGCCAGCAGTTTACAGGGCACTGAAGCTTTCTTT	CASSLQGTEAFF
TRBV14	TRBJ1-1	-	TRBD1	TGTGCCAGCAGCCAAGAAGGCAGGGGGCGGGTCTTT	CASSQEGRGRVF
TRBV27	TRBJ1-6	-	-	TGTGCCAGCGGTTCCAGGAGGAGCTCCTATAATTCACCCCTCCACTTT	CASGSRRSSYNSPLHF
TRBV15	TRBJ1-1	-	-	TGTGCCACCAGCAGAGCCCAGGGAACCGATGAAGCTTTCTTT	CATSRAQGTDEAFF
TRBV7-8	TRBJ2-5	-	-	TGTGCCAGCAGCTTAACAGTTCAAGAGACCCAGTACTTC	CASSLTVQETQYF
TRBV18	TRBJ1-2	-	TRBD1	TGTGCCAGCTCACCCACCGCCGGGACAGGGGGCTCTGGCTACACCTTC	CASSPTAGTGGSGYTF
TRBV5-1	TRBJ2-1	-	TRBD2	TGCGCCAGCAGCTTGGGATTAGCGGGGGGCCTTGTGGATGAGCAGTTCTTC	CASSLGLAGGLVDEQFF
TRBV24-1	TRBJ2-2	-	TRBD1	TGTGCCACCAGTGCTCACAGGGGGGTCCCCGGGGAGCTGTTTTTT	CATSAHRGVPGELFF
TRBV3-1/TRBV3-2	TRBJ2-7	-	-	TGTGCCAGCAGCCCGTCTATTCTACCCTACGAGCAGTACTTC	CASSPSILPYEQYF
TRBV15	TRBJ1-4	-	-	TGTGCCACCAGCAGAGATAGACAGTTGGAAAAACTGTTTTTT	CATSRDRQLEKLFF
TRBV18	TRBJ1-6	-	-	TGTGCCAGCTCACCTGAACAGGGATTATGGAATTCACCCCTCCACTTT	CASSPEQGLWNSPLHF
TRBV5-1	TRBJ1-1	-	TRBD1	TGCGCCAGCAGCCCTCGGGACAGAAGCAACACTGAAGCTTTCTTT	CASSPRDRSNTEAFF
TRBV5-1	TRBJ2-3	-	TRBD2	TGCGCCAGCAGCGTTTCCGCGGGGGGCCCCACAGATACGCAGTATTTT	CASSVSAGGPTDTQYF
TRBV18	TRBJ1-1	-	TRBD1	TGTGCCAGCTCACCTCAGGGGGCACCTCGGGGGAACACTGAAGCTTTCTTT	CASSPQGAPRGNTEAFF
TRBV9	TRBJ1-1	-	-	TGTGCCAGCAGCCTTGACACGGGGAACACTGAAGCTTTCTTT	CASSLDTGNTEAFF
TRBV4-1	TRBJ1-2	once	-	TGCGCCAGCAGGGCGGGAGGGCTTAACTATGGCTACACCTTC	CASRAGGLNYGYTF
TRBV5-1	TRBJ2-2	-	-	TGCGCCAGCAGCTTGGCCGCACGGGGTCCCGGGGAGCTGTTTTTT	CASSLAARGPGELFF
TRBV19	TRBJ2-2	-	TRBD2	TGTGCCAGTAGATCCAGCGGGGGGTTCCCTAAGGAGCTGTTTTTT	CASRSSGGFPKELFF
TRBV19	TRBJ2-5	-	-	TGTGCCAGTAGTATTTTGGACGATCAAGAGACCCAGTACTTC	CASSILDDQETQYF
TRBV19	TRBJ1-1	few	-	TGTGCCAGTAGCTTGACAGTCGGGAATACTGAAGCTTTCTTT	CASSLTVGNTEAFF
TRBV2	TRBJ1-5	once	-	TGTGCCAGCAGTGAGGGCGGCGTGAGGGGCAATCAGCCCCAGCATTTT	CASSEGGVRGNQPQHF
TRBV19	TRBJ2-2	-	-	TGTGCCAGTAGTATCCCGACAGCGAACACCGGGGAGCTGTTTTTT	CASSIPTANTGELFF
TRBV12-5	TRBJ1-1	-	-	TGTGCTAGTGGCCTCGGACAGACCTCCGAGAACACTGAAGCTTTCTTT	CASGLGQTSENTEAFF
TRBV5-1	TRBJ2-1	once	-	TGCGCCAGCAGCTTGGTCTCAGGGAGCAATGAGCAGTTCTTC	CASSLVSGSNEQFF
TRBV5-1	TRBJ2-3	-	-	TGCGCCAGCAGCTTCCGGACGCGCACAGATACGCAGTATTTT	CASSFRTRTDTQYF
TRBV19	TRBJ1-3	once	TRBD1	TGTGCCAGTAGTATTGGGACAGGAATTGGAAACACCATATATTTT	CASSIGTGIGNTIYF
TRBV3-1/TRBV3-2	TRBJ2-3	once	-	TGTGCCAGCAGCCAACGTAGGCAGGGTGGGGAGTATTTT	CASSQRRQGGEYF
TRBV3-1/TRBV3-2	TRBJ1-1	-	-	TGTGCCAGCAGCCAAGCCCAGGTTCGGCCTTTCTTT	CASSQAQVRPFF
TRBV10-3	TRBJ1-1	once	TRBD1	TGTGCCACAAAAGACAGGGAGAACACTGAAGCTTTCTTT	CATKDRENTEAFF
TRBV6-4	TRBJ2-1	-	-	TGTGCCAGCAGTTCACAGCAAGGCAATGAGCAGTTCTTC	CASSSQQGNEQFF
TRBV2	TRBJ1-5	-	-	TGTGCCAGCAGTGAGGGACAAGTTAGCAATCAGCCCCAGCATTTT	CASSEGQVSNQPQHF
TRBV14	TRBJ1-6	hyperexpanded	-	TGTGCCAGCAGCCAATTTGGCCCGTGGGGTTCACCCCTCCACTTT	CASSQFGPWGSPLHF
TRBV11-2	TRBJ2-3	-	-	TGTGCCAGCAGCATGGTGACGGCGTTTACAGATACGCAGTATTTT	CASSMVTAFTDTQYF
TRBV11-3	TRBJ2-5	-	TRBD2	TGTGCCAGCAGCCATGGAGCCAGCGGGGGCCTACAAGAGACCCAGTACTTC	CASSHGASGGLQETQYF
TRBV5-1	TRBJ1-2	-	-	TGCGCCAGCAGCTTTTCCCTATTGGATGGCTACACCTTC	CASSFSLLDGYTF
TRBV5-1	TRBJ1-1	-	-	TGCGCCAGCAGCTTTGCAGCCGGGAACACTGAAGCTTTCTTT	CASSFAAGNTEAFF
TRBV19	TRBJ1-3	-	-	TGTGCCAGCACTACAGGGCCCGGAAACACCATATATTTT	CASTTGPGNTIYF
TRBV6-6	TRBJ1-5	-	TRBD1	TGTGCCAGCAATTTAGGGACAGGGGTCAATCAGCCCCAGCATTTT	CASNLGTGVNQPQHF
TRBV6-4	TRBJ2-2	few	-	TGTGCCAGCCGAGGAAGCAGCATCGGGGAGCTGTTTTTT	CASRGSSIGELFF
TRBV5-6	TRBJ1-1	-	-	TGTGCCAGCAGCTTTGCGGGGAGTCAGGCTGAAGCTTTCTTT	CASSFAGSQAEAFF
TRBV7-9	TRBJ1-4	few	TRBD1	TGTGCCAGCAGCTTGGACAGGGTAGGCGAAAAACTGTTTTTT	CASSLDRVGEKLFF
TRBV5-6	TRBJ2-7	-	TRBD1	TGTGCCAGCAAGGGACAGGGAAGCGAGCAGTACTTC	CASKGQGSEQYF
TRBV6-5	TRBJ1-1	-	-	TGTGCCAGCAGTTACGGCTGGACGGGCTCGAACACTGAAGCTTTCTTT	CASSYGWTGSNTEAFF